Below are 27 T cell receptor beta chains sequenced from a single sample in a study of CXCR3-negative and CXCR3-positive naive CD8 T cells. UMI-labeled TRB cDNA libraries were prepared by 5' RACE. TCRdb reprocessed the 5' RACE reads and reports one entry per CDR3 protein, with no DNA. Across 5,000 to 7,000 distinct CDR3 sequences, the top ten clones capture less than 2% of the sample. Specimen: naive CXCR3- CD8+ T cells from blood. Subset given: CD45RO-CCR7+CD27+CD95- naive CD8+ T cells lacking CXCR3 (TNR3-). The receptors were sampled from a human donor in good health. Some clones in this sample may be carry-over from other donors' samples.

Judged by frequency, this clonotype is large. V and J are TRBV11-2 and TRBJ2-3; TCRdb gives TRBD1 as the D gene, but with no DNA this cannot be confirmed. The CDR3 runs 14 residues. CDR1 SGHAT and CDR2 FQNNGV come from the germline V gene. The CDR3 loop reads CASSLASGADTQYF. The whole variable domain, filled in from reference TRBV11-2 and TRBJ2-3, reads EAGVAQSPRYKIIEKRQSVAFWCNPISGHATLYWYQQILGQGPKLLIQFQNNGVVDDSQLPKDRFSAERLKGVDSTLKIQPAKLEDSAVYLCASSLASGADTQYFGPGTRLTVL.

The chain carries TRBV28 and TRBJ2-7; the TCRdb D gene call, TRBD1, has no DNA to confirm it. CDR1 and CDR2 from the germline V gene are MDHEN and SYDVKM. CDR3 length equals 19 residues. The CDR3 reads CASSPRTGTLLYYFGEQYF.

The rearrangement joins TRBV5-6 to TRBJ2-2; TCRdb gives TRBD2 as the D gene, but with no DNA this cannot be confirmed. Per the germline V gene, CDR1 is SGHDT and CDR2 is YYEEEE. The length of the CDR3 is 14 residues. The CDR3 reads CASSAGGLTGELFF.

J is TRBJ1-1 and V is TRBV5-6; absent DNA, TCRdb's TRBD1 call cannot be checked. Germline V gives CDR1 SGHDT, CDR2 YYEEEE. The CDR3 totals 14 residues. CDR3 sequence: CASSPPGGNTEAFF.

This rearrangement joins TRBV12-3 or TRBV12-4 to TRBJ2-7; TCRdb calls TRBD1, which cannot be checked without DNA. The CDR3 has 13 residues. CDR3 sequence: CARSLGTYYEQSF.

The chain has TRBV6-6 and TRBJ1-1; the D gene TCRdb calls, TRBD1, cannot be checked with no DNA. The CDR3 extends over 15 amino acids. Germline loops: CDR1 MNHNY, CDR2 SVGAGI (reference sequence). The CDR3 sequence: CASSPLVMGDTEAFF.

This clonotype is deemed medium-sized by its frequency. This rearrangement joins TRBV29-1 to TRBJ2-3. Germline CDR1 reads SQVTM; CDR2 reads ANQGSEA. This CDR3 region has 13 residues. CDR3 loop: CSVEDTRTDTQYF.

This chain connects TRBV4-1 to TRBJ2-1; TCRdb outputs TRBD2, but without DNA this stays unchecked. Germline values: CDR1 MGHRA, CDR2 YSYEKL. The CDR3 covers 16 residues. CDR3 region: CASSQDGELAGNEQFF.

Its frequency marks this clonotype as medium-sized. The chain links TRBV9 to TRBJ2-1; the D call of TRBD1 rests on TCRdb alone, since no DNA is present to check it. CDR1 is SGDLS and CDR2 is YYNGEE in the germline V gene. This CDR3 has 15 residues. The CDR3 protein is CASSDGGARYNEQFF.

This chain joins TRBV4-1 and TRBJ1-1; TCRdb returns TRBD1, unconfirmable since there is no DNA. Germline V gene lookup returns CDR1 MGHRA and CDR2 YSYEKL. The CDR3 consists of 14 residues. The CDR3 spells CASSLDRDSLHTFF.

The chain carries TRBV20-1 and TRBJ1-1. The CDR3 has 18 amino acids. Germline CDR1 reads DFQATT; CDR2 reads SNEGSKA (reference sequence). The CDR3 sequence: CSARDLKVWEAPNTEAFF.

This clonotype is medium-sized by frequency. The chain has TRBV27 and TRBJ2-1; TCRdb gives TRBD2 as the D gene, but with no DNA this cannot be confirmed. The CDR3 is 16 amino acids. From germline, CDR1 is MNHEY and CDR2 SMNVEV (reference sequence). CDR3 loop: CASSLMRDPPYNEQFF.

In terms of frequency, this clonotype is medium-sized. The rearrangement uses TRBV29-1 and TRBJ2-7; TCRdb proposes TRBD1, but this gene call is untestable without DNA. Looked up from germline, CDR1 is SQVTM and CDR2 is ANQGSEA. CDR3 size: 14 residues. CDR3 region: CSASGQGQSYEQYF.

The chain employs TRBV5-1 and TRBJ2-1; TCRdb reports TRBD2, a call that lacks DNA to check it against. Germline loops: CDR1 SGHRS, CDR2 YFSETQ. The CDR3 sequence is 18 residues long. CDR3: CASSPGTSGGSSYNEQFF.

According to its frequency, this clonotype is medium-sized. This chain connects TRBV29-1 to TRBJ2-2; the TCRdb call, TRBD1, lacks DNA for checking. The CDR3 totals 12 residues. Looked up from germline, CDR1 is SQVTM and CDR2 is ANQGSEA. CDR3 residues: CSVVGQPGELFF.

Considering frequency, this clonotype is medium-sized. The chain is built from TRBV13 and TRBJ2-7. The V gene's germline CDR1 is PRHDT and CDR2 FYEKMQ (reference sequence). The CDR3 is made up of 14 amino acids. CDR3: CASSNQQGSYEQYF.

This clonotype ranks as medium-sized (0.01 to 0.1%) in terms of frequency. This chain connects TRBV7-2 to TRBJ2-1; TCRdb lists TRBD2, though no DNA is available to test this call. The CDR3 is made up of 13 amino acids. Germline values: CDR1 SGHTA, CDR2 FQGNSA. CDR3 sequence reads: CATRGTNGVEQFF.

According to its frequency, this clonotype is medium-sized (0.01 to 0.1%). The chain uses TRBV4-3 and TRBJ2-1. CDR3 size: 13 residues. CDR1 and CDR2 (germline): LGHNA, YSLEER. The CDR3 spells CASSSPNGNEQFF.

This clonotype is deemed medium-sized (0.01 to 0.1%) by its frequency. The V call is TRBV29-1, the J call TRBJ2-7. Germline CDR1 reads SQVTM; CDR2 reads ANQGSEA. The CDR3 length is 14 residues. The CDR3 is CSVEDSDTPYEQYF.

This clonotype is called medium-sized based on its frequency. J is TRBJ2-5 and V is TRBV20-1. The CDR3 spans 14 residues. CDR1 and CDR2 from the germline V gene are DFQATT and SNEGSKA (reference sequence). The CDR3 reads CSARDLELLETQYF.

The chain couples TRBV12-3 or TRBV12-4 to TRBJ2-7; lacking DNA, the TRBD2 call made by TCRdb goes unchecked. This CDR3 region has 12 residues. Here the CDR3 reads CASSFASGEQYF.

The chain has TRBV29-1 and TRBJ2-5; TCRdb's D gene call, TRBD2, goes unchecked for lack of DNA. The CDR3 covers 14 residues. CDR1 is SQVTM and CDR2 is ANQGSEA in the germline V gene. The CDR3 spells CSVDHSGAQETQYF.

This clonotype is labeled medium-sized based on frequency. The chain has TRBV5-1 and TRBJ2-1; the TRBD1 assignment by TCRdb is unverifiable without DNA. Germline values: CDR1 SGHRS, CDR2 YFSETQ. This CDR3 spans 14 amino acids. This chain's CDR3 is CASSLGQGADEQFF.

According to its frequency, this clonotype is medium-sized (0.01 to 0.1%). V usage is TRBV7-9 and J usage is TRBJ1-5; TCRdb picks TRBD1, but there is no DNA to check that call. Germline CDR1 is SEHNR and CDR2 is FQNEAQ (reference sequence). The length of the CDR3 is 15 residues. CDR3 sequence: CASSPPGTTNQPQHF.

Frequency places this clonotype as medium-sized. This chain connects TRBV29-1 to TRBJ1-2. This CDR3 contains 16 residues. Germline CDR1 and CDR2: SQVTM and ANQGSEA. CDR3 loop: CSVEDAVGGSNYGYTF. Combining the CDR3 with reference TRBV29-1 and TRBJ1-2 gives the whole variable domain SAVISQKPSRDICQRGTSLTIQCQVDSQVTMMFWYRQQPGQSLTLIATANQGSEATYESGFVIDKFPISRPNLTFSTLTVSNMSPEDSSIYLCSVEDAVGGSNYGYTFGSGTRLTVV.

V gene TRBV20-1 combines with J gene TRBJ2-1. This CDR3 spans 12 amino acids. CDR1 DFQATT and CDR2 SNEGSKA come from the germline V gene (reference sequence). CDR3 in amino acids: CSARDSGNEQFF.

This clonotype is labeled medium-sized based on frequency. The chain couples TRBV6-1 to TRBJ1-1. CDR3 length equals 13 residues. CDR1 is MNHNS, CDR2 SASEGT, per germline. The CDR3: CASSEGPGLEAFF.